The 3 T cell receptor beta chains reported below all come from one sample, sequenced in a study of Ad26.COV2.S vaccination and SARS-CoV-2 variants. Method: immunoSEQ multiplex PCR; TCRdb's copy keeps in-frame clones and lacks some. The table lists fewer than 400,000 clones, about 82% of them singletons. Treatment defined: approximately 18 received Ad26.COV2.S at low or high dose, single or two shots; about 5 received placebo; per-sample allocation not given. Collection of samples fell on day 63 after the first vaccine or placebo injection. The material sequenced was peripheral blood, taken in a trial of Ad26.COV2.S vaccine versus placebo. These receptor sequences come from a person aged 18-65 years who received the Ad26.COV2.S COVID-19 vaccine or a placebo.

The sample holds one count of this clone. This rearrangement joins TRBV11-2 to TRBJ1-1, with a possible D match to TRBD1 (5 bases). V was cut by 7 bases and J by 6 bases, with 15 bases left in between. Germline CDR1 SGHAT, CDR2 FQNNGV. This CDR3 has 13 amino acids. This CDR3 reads CASTSFSGAEAFF. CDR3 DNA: TGTGCCAGCACCAGCTTCTCGGGGGCTGAAGCTTTCTTT. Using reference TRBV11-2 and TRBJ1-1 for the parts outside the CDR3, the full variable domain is EAGVAQSPRYKIIEKRQSVAFWCNPISGHATLYWYQQILGQGPKLLIQFQNNGVVDDSQLPKDRFSAERLKGVDSTLKIQPAKLEDSAVYLCASTSFSGAEAFFGQGTRLTVV.

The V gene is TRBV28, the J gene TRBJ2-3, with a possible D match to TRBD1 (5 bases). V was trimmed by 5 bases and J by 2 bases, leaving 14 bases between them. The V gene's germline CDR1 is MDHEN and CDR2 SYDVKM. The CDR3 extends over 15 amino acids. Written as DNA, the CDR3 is TGTGCCAGCAGTCCCATTGACAGTTTCACAGATACGCAGTATTTT. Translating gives CASSPIDSFTDTQYF.

The CDR3 coding sequence is TGTGCCAGCAGCCAAGAGCCCGCTTTTCCGGGACAGGGGTCGGACGGGGAGCTGTTTTTT. It yields the protein CASSQEPAFPGQGSDGELFF. The chain has TRBV14 and TRBJ2-2, with 10 positions matching TRBD1. Trimming at V came to 0 bases and at J to 7 bases, leaving 17 bases not matched to a gene. This CDR3 has 20 residues. Germline values: CDR1 SGHDN, CDR2 FVKESK.